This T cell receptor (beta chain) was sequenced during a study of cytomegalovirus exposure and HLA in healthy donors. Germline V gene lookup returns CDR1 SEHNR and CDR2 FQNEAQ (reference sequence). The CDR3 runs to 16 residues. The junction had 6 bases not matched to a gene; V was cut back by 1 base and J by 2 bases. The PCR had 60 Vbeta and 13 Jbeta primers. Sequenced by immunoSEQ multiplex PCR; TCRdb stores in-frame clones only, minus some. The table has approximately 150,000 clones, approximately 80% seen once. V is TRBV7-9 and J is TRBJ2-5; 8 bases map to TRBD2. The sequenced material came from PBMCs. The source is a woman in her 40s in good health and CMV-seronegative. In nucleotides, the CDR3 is TGTGCCAGCAGCTTAGGAGGCGGGAGGACTCAAGAGACCCAGTACTTC. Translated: CASSLGGGRTQETQYF.